The clone carrying this T cell receptor (beta chain) was seen at least ten times. Antigen specificity is unknown. The data were taken from a study of identical twins. Study-level results: Clonotypes of the beta chain that were abundant in cord blood carried fewer insertions (memory repertoires showed none).

TCRdb used MiXCR to reprocess the 5' RACE reads, holding one entry per CDR3 protein. The sample shows 200,000 to 250,000 distinct CDR3 sequences, 10% of them seen only once. Sequencing input: memory T cells sorted from blood. The clonotype was recovered from a man between 50 and 59 years old in good health.

DNA of the CDR3: TGTGCCAGCAGCGAGGCTAGCGGGGGATCCTACGAGCAGTACTTC. Protein product: CASSEASGGSYEQYF. The chain uses TRBV12-3 or TRBV12-4 and TRBJ2-7; 10 nucleotides agree with TRBD2. With 6 bases clipped from V and 1 base from J, the junction kept 6 bases outside the gene matches. There are 15 residues in the CDR3.